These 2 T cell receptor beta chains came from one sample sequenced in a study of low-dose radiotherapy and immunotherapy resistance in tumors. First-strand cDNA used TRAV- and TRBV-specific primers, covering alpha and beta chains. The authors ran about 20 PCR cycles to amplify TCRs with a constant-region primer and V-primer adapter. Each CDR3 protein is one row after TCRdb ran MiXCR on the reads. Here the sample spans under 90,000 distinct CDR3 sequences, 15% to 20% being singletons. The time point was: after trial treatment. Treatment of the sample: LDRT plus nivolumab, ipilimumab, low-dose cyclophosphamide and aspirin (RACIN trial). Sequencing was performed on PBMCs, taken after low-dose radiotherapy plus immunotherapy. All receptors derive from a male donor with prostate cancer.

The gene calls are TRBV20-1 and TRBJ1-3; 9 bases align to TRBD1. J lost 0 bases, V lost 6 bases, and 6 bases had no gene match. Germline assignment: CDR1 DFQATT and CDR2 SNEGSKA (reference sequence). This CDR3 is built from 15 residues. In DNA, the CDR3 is TGCAGTGCCCGGACAGGGGCCGGCTCTGGAAACACCATATATTTT. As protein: CSARTGAGSGNTIYF.

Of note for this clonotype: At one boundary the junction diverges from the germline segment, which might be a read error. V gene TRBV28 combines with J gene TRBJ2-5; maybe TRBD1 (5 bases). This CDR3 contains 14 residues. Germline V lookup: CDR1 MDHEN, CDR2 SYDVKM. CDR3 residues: CASSRPSRVETQYF. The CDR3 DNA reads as TGTGCCAGCTCACGTCCAAGCAGGGTCGAGACCCAGTATTTC.